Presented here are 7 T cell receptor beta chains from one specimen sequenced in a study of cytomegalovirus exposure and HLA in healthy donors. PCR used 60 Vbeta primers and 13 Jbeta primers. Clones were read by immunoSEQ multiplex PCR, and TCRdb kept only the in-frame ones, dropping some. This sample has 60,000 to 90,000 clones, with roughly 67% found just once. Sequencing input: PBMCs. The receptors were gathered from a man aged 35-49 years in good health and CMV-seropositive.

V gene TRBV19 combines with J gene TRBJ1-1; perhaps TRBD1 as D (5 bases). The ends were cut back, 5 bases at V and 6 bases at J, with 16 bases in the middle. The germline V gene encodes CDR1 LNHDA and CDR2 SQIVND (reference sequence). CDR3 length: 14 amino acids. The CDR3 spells CASSPTAHGAEAFF. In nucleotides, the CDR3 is TGTGCCAGTAGTCCGACAGCACATGGAGCTGAAGCTTTCTTT.

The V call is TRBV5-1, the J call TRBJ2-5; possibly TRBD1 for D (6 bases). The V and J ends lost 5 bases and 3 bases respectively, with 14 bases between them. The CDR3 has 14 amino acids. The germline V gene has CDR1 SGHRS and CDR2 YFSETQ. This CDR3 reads CASSPAAGEETQYF. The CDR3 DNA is TGCGCCAGCAGTCCCGCGGCAGGGGAAGAGACCCAGTACTTC. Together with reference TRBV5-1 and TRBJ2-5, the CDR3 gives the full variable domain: KAGVTQTPRYLIKTRGQQVTLSCSPISGHRSVSWYQQTPGQGLQFLFEYFSETQRNKGNFPGRFSGRQFSNSRSEMNVSTLELGDSALYLCASSPAAGEETQYFGPGTRLLVL.

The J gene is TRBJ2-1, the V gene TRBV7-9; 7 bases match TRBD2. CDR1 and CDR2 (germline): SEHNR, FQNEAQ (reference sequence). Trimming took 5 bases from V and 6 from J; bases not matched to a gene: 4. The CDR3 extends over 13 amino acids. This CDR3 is CASSVPGGNEQFF. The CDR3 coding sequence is TGTGCCAGCAGCGTACCGGGGGGCAATGAGCAGTTCTTC.

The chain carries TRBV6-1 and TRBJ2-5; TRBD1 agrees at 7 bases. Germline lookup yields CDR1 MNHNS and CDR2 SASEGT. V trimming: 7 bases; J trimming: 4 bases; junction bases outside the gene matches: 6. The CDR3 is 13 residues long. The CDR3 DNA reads TGTGCCAGCATCATGACAGGGACAGAGACCCAGTACTTC. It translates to CASIMTGTETQYF.

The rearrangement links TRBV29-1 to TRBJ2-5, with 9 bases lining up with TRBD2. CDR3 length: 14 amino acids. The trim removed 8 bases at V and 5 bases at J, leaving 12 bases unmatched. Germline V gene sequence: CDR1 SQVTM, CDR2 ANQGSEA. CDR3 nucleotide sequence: TGCAGCCCCGGAGGGGCGGGAGGGTCGGAGACCCAGTACTTC. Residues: CSPGGAGGSETQYF.

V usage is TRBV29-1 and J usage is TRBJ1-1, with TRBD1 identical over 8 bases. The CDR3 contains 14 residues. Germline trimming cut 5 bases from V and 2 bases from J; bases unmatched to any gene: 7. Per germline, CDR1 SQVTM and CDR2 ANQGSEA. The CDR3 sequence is CSVTPGTGNTEAFF. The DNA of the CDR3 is TGCAGCGTTACTCCCGGGACAGGTAACACTGAAGCTTTCTTT.

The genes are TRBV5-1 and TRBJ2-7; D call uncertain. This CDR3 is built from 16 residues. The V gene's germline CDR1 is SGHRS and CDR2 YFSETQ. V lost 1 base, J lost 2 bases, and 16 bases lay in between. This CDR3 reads CASSLTSSTLTYEQYF. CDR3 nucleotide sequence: TGCGCCAGCAGCTTGACGTCTTCTACCCTAACCTACGAGCAGTACTTC.